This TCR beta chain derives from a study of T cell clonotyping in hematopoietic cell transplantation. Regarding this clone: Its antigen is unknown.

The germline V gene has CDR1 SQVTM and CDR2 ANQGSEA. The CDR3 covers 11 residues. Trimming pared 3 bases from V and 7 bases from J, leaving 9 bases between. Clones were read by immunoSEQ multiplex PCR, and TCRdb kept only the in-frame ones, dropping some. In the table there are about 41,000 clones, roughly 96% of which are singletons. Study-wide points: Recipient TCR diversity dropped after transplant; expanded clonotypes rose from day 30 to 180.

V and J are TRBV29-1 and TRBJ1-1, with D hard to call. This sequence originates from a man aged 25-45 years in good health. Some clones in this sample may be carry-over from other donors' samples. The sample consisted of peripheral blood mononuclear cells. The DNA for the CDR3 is TGCAGCGTTGAGCCTCTGGATGAAGCTTTCTTT. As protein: CSVEPLDEAFF. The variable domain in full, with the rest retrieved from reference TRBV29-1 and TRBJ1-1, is SAVISQKPSRDICQRGTSLTIQCQVDSQVTMMFWYRQQPGQSLTLIATANQGSEATYESGFVIDKFPISRPNLTFSTLTVSNMSPEDSSIYLCSVEPLDEAFFGQGTRLTVV.